One sample yielded the 18 T cell receptor beta chains listed below, sequenced in a study of blood T cell repertoires in COVID-19. Libraries were prepared by immunoSEQ multiplex PCR; TCRdb keeps only in-frame clonotypes and omits some of them. The sample includes some 190,000 clones, roughly three quarters of them seen just once. Input material: PBMCs or T cells enriched from blood (not recorded which). The receptor source for this set is a man aged 55 to 69 who had been exposed to COVID-19.

This chain joins TRBV27 and TRBJ1-2, with no clear D. The V end lost 6 bases, the J end lost 3 bases, and 11 bases lay between the germline ends. The CDR3 consists of 13 residues. Germline values: CDR1 MNHEY, CDR2 SMNVEV (reference sequence). The CDR3 region has the DNA TGTGCCAGCAGCAACCTAGGAGACTATGGCTACACCTTC. It specifies CASSNLGDYGYTF.

V gene TRBV7-9 combines with J gene TRBJ1-1, with D possibly matching TRBD1 (6 bases). CDR1 is SEHNR and CDR2 is FQNEAQ in the germline V gene (reference sequence). This CDR3 contains 14 residues. V lost 2 bases and J lost 4, with 11 bases in between. As DNA, the CDR3 is TGTGCCAGCAGCTTAAACCTCAGGGGCACTGAAGCTTTCTTT. As protein: CASSLNLRGTEAFF.

This chain connects TRBV24-1 to TRBJ2-1; D is perhaps TRBD2 (5 bases). Germline values: CDR1 KGHDR, CDR2 SFDVKD. The V end lost 3 bases, the J end lost 5 bases, and 10 bases lay between the germline ends. This CDR3 has 14 amino acids. CDR3 sequence (DNA): TGTGCCACCAGTGATCCTACTAGTGACAATGAGCAGTTCTTC. It yields the protein CATSDPTSDNEQFF.

The chain carries TRBV24-1 and TRBJ2-1; 12 nucleotides align to TRBD2. The ends lost 4 bases at V and 7 bases at J; junction bases unmatched: 4. CDR1 and CDR2 from the germline V gene are KGHDR and SFDVKD. This CDR3 contains 15 residues. CDR3 protein: CATSDSGTSGNEQFF. The CDR3 DNA is TGTGCCACCAGTGACTCTGGGACTAGCGGGAATGAGCAGTTCTTC.

The chain carries TRBV11-3 and TRBJ2-3; 9 nucleotides agree with TRBD1. Germline CDR1 is SGHNT and CDR2 is YENEEA. The CDR3 spans 14 residues. With 3 bases clipped from V and 4 bases from J, the junction kept 2 bases outside the gene matches. In DNA form, the CDR3 reads TGTGCCAGCAGCTTGGGACAGGGCCCAGATACGCAGTATTTT. Its protein product is CASSLGQGPDTQYF.

The chain carries TRBV5-1 and TRBJ1-4; possible D gene TRBD1, 5 bases. This CDR3 contains 14 residues. V gave up 4 bases and J gave up 5 bases, with 12 bases separating them. Germline assignment: CDR1 SGHRS and CDR2 YFSETQ. The CDR3 sequence is CASSRDWANEKLFF. The CDR3 coding sequence is TGCGCCAGCAGCCGGGACTGGGCGAATGAAAAACTGTTTTTT. The full variable domain, with the rest looked up from reference TRBV5-1 and TRBJ1-4, is KAGVTQTPRYLIKTRGQQVTLSCSPISGHRSVSWYQQTPGQGLQFLFEYFSETQRNKGNFPGRFSGRQFSNSRSEMNVSTLELGDSALYLCASSRDWANEKLFFGSGTQLSVL.

The chain uses TRBV18 and TRBJ2-3; unclear D gene. The germline V gene encodes CDR1 KGHSH and CDR2 LQKENI. CDR3 length: 15 residues. Trimming cost V 6 bases and J 2 bases, with 15 bases left between them. The CDR3 DNA sequence: TGTGCCAGCTCGCCCTCCGGGTCCTACACAGATACGCAGTATTTT. Residues: CASSPSGSYTDTQYF.

CDR3 in DNA: TGTGCCGGGCAGATCCGGATGAACACTGAAGCTTTCTTT. Its protein product is CAGQIRMNTEAFF. This sequence joins TRBV28 and TRBJ1-1, with D unclear. The CDR3 is 13 residues long. Germline-derived CDR1 and CDR2 are MDHEN and SYDVKM. V was shortened by 11 bases and J by 0 bases, with 13 bases between the two germline ends.

This chain uses TRBV6-5 with TRBJ1-2; tentative D call: TRBD1 (6 bases). CDR3 size: 13 residues. V lost 7 bases, J lost 8 bases, and 17 bases lay in between. CDR1 is MNHEY and CDR2 is SVGAGI in the germline V gene. The CDR3 DNA follows: TGTGCCAGCAAACGGGGGGGCAGGGACGGCTACACCTTC. Amino acids: CASKRGGRDGYTF.

This chain links TRBV3-1 (or the pseudogene TRBV3-2) with TRBJ1-1; 10 bases fit TRBD1. The CDR3 contains 15 residues. V was clipped by 1 base and J by 7 bases; unmatched bases: 6. Germline V gene lookup returns CDR1 LGHDT and CDR2 YNNKEL (reference sequence). CDR3 protein: CASSQGQTGGYEAFF. CDR3 bases: TGTGCCAGCAGCCAAGGACAGACAGGGGGCTATGAAGCTTTCTTT.

CDR3 in DNA: TGTGCCACCAGTGGCGCGGGACCGAATCCTGAGCAGTTCTTC. Its protein product is CATSGAGPNPEQFF. The genes are TRBV24-1 and TRBJ2-1, with a possible D match to TRBD2 (6 bases). CDR3 length: 14 amino acids. The ends were cut back, 5 bases at V and 9 bases at J, with 16 bases in the middle. Looked up from germline, CDR1 is KGHDR and CDR2 is SFDVKD.

The rearrangement uses TRBV19 and TRBJ2-2; tentatively, D is TRBD2 (5 bases). The CDR3 has 14 amino acids. The V end lost 7 bases, the J end lost 6 bases, and 15 bases lay between the germline ends. Per germline, CDR1 LNHDA and CDR2 SQIVND (reference sequence). The CDR3 reads CASTATSVPGELFF. CDR3 in DNA: TGTGCCAGTACCGCTACTAGTGTCCCCGGGGAGCTGTTTTTT.

This clone was seen a single time. The chain links TRBV6-1 to TRBJ2-1; 9 nucleotides agree with TRBD2. Trimming at V came to 6 bases and at J to 5 bases, leaving 8 bases not matched to a gene. The CDR3 length is 15 residues. The germline V gene encodes CDR1 MNHNS and CDR2 SASEGT. CDR3 in DNA: TGTGCCAGCAGCCGACTAGCGGATACTAACAATGAGCAGTTCTTC. Its protein is CASSRLADTNNEQFF.

The chain has TRBV12-2 and TRBJ1-5; the D call of TRBD1 is as the table states it, not checked on the DNA. TRBV12-2 is a recognized pseudogene. This CDR3 contains 13 residues. In DNA form, the CDR3 reads TGTGCAAGTCGCCTCACAGGGGTCCCACCCCAGCATTTT. Protein: CASRLTGVPPQHF.

The chain links TRBV5-4 to TRBJ2-7, with a weak D call TRBD2 (7 bases). The germline CDR1 and CDR2 sequences are SGHNT and YYREEE (reference sequence). V was trimmed by 2 bases and J by 6 bases, leaving 24 bases between them. CDR3 size: 17 residues. The CDR3 loop is CASSFTKGGGTPLEQYF. CDR3 sequence (DNA): TGTGCCAGCAGCTTCACGAAAGGGGGAGGGACCCCTCTCGAGCAGTACTTC.

The chain has TRBV14 and TRBJ2-1; 9 bases agree with TRBD1. The CDR3 sequence is 18 residues long. J gave up 2 bases and V 5 bases, and 13 bases lay outside the gene matches. Per germline, CDR1 SGHDN and CDR2 FVKESK. The CDR3 protein is CASSKWHGTGNTYNEQFF. The CDR3, as DNA: TGTGCCAGCAGCAAATGGCATGGGACAGGGAATACCTACAATGAGCAGTTCTTC.

This clone was seen more than once but under ten times. The V and J genes are TRBV29-1 and TRBJ1-2; D gene uncertain. V was shortened by 4 bases and J by 8 bases, with 8 bases between the two germline ends. In germline, CDR1 is SQVTM, CDR2 ANQGSEA. This CDR3 has 10 amino acids. CDR3 bases: TGCAGCGTTGGGGAGGACGGCTACACCTTC. It specifies CSVGEDGYTF.

This clone has just a few counts. The chain uses TRBV7-9 and TRBJ1-2; 8 nucleotides match TRBD1. The J segment lost 0 bases and the V segment lost 5 bases, leaving 5 bases of the junction unmatched. The CDR3 sequence is 15 residues long. Germline CDR1 reads SEHNR; CDR2 reads FQNEAQ (reference sequence). The DNA of the CDR3 is TGTGCCAGCAGCGCGACGGACAGGGCTAACTATGGCTACACCTTC. Protein product: CASSATDRANYGYTF.